This T cell receptor (beta chain) comes out of a study of post-analysis software for immune sequencing data. Overall study findings and caveats: Roughly five TRBV segments were significantly more frequent in patients than in controls. TRBV5-6, TRBV5-1 and TRBV20-1 were among these segments.

The germline V gene has CDR1 MNHNS and CDR2 SASEGT. Between the trimmed V and J ends, which lost 4 bases and 0 bases, there was a span of 10 bases. The CDR3 is 15 amino acids. With respect to this clonotype: No antigen is known for it.

Unique molecular identifiers tagged the TCR beta cDNA libraries. Each sample of roughly 0.9 to 11 million input T cells yielded around 500,000 cDNA molecules, so each molecule approximated one T cell. TCRdb reprocessed the PCR reads via MiXCR and lists one record per CDR3 protein. The sample lists about 540,000 distinct CDR3 sequences, around 34% occurring once. This chain joins TRBV6-1 and TRBJ1-5; D is possibly TRBD1 (5 bases). The sample consisted of blood. This receptor was obtained from a girl between 2 and 17 years old with multiple sclerosis. The CDR3 here is CASSGAGDSNQPQHF. Here the CDR3 DNA reads TGTGCCAGCAGTGGGGCGGGGGATAGCAATCAGCCCCAGCATTTT.